Detailed here is one TCR beta chain. This sample was included in a study of T-cell reconstitution after alpha-beta-depleted transplantation in children. TCRbeta library preparation incorporated unique molecular identifiers. Via MiXCR, TCRdb re-called the PCR reads, giving one row per CDR3 protein. The sample lists about 340,000 distinct CDR3 sequences, 13% occurring once. Germline values: CDR1 MNHNS, CDR2 SASEGT. The CDR3 spans 13 residues. The trim removed 8 bases at V and 8 bases at J, leaving 9 bases unmatched. The source is a human donor who donated a stem cell graft to a child with Fanconi anemia. This sequence joins TRBV6-1 and TRBJ1-2; 9 bases match TRBD1. The specimen comprised PBMCs, sampled from the stem cell graft. CDR3 sequence reads: CASRRTGEIGYTF. As DNA, the CDR3 is TGTGCCAGCCGAAGGACAGGGGAGATCGGCTACACCTTC.